A selection of T cell receptor beta chains follows, all from one sample in a study of blood T cells in healthy people across ages. TCRdb analysed the 5' RACE reads with MiXCR anew, one entry per CDR3 protein. The sample has 1.4 million or so distinct CDR3 sequences; roughly 43% are singletons. The sequencing sample was made of blood. These receptor sequences come from a woman between 18 and 29 years old in good health. The CDR3 runs from the conserved cysteine through the conserved F or W. The D gene is left open where the match is weak. Clone size is given for some rows only: seen once, a few or many times, or a class if the clone is expanded.

TRBJ2-3 | few | TRBV6-5 | TRBD2 | CASSRLAGDVDTQYF | TGTGCCAGCAGCCGACTAGCGGGAGATGTGGATACGCAGTATTTT
TRBJ2-7 | few | TRBV29-1 | TRBD1 | CSVEDITGAGSYEQYF | TGCAGCGTTGAAGATATCACAGGGGCGGGCTCCTACGAGCAGTACTTC
TRBJ1-2 | few | TRBV20-1 | . | CSARGRDHGYTF | TGCAGTGCTCGGGGCCGAGACCATGGCTACACCTTC
TRBJ2-1 | . | TRBV6-6 | . | CASRALGGSYNEQFF | TGTGCCAGCAGAGCACTCGGGGGCTCCTACAATGAGCAGTTCTTC
TRBJ2-3 | once | TRBV6-2/TRBV6-3 | TRBD2 | CASSYGLAGGLGDTQYF | TGTGCCAGCAGTTACGGCCTAGCGGGGGGGCTCGGAGATACGCAGTATTTT
TRBJ1-5 | . | TRBV20-1 | TRBD1 | CSARDRDSGNQPQHF | TGCAGTGCTAGAGATCGGGACAGTGGCAATCAGCCCCAGCATTTT
TRBJ2-2 | . | TRBV7-2 | . | CASSLGLSAGELFF | TGTGCCAGCAGCTTAGGTCTATCCGCCGGGGAGCTGTTTTTT
TRBJ1-6 | . | TRBV19 | . | CASQDSYNSPLHF | TGTGCCAGCCAGGACTCCTATAATTCACCCCTCCACTTT
TRBJ2-1 | few | TRBV29-1 | TRBD1 | CSAAQGQLYNEQFF | TGCAGCGCAGCCCAGGGACAGCTCTACAATGAGCAGTTCTTC
TRBJ1-1 | . | TRBV29-1 | . | CSVGGGLGTEAFF | TGCAGCGTTGGTGGAGGGCTGGGTACTGAAGCTTTCTTT
TRBJ2-5 | once | TRBV6-2/TRBV6-3 | . | CASSYSNGFETQYF | TGTGCCAGCAGTTACTCGAATGGGTTCGAGACCCAGTACTTC
TRBJ1-4 | few | TRBV4-1 | . | CAGASPTNEKLFF | TGCGCCGGCGCCAGTCCAACTAATGAAAAACTGTTTTTT
TRBJ2-5 | . | TRBV10-3 | . | CAISIQGQETQYF | TGTGCCATCAGTATCCAGGGTCAAGAGACCCAGTACTTC
TRBJ2-3 | few | TRBV6-1 | . | CASRIDWRAGYTDTQYF | TGTGCCAGCAGAATAGACTGGCGTGCGGGCTACACAGATACGCAGTATTTT
TRBJ2-7 | many | TRBV4-3 | . | CASSQAAGYYEQYF | TGCGCCAGCAGCCAAGCTGCAGGTTACTACGAGCAGTACTTC
TRBJ1-1 | . | TRBV12-3/TRBV12-4 | TRBD1 | CASSLVPGQGPMNTEAFF | TGTGCCAGCAGTTTAGTACCGGGACAGGGGCCGATGAACACTGAAGCTTTCTTT
TRBJ2-3 | few | TRBV29-1 | TRBD1 | CSVADRDLEDTQYF | TGCAGCGTGGCTGACAGGGACCTAGAAGATACGCAGTATTTT
TRBJ1-2 | . | TRBV5-1 | . | CASSLANRENGYTF | TGCGCCAGCAGCTTGGCGAACAGGGAGAATGGCTACACCTTC
TRBJ2-7 | few | TRBV27 | . | CASSGPGQYHEQYF | TGTGCCAGCAGCGGACCGGGACAATACCACGAGCAGTACTTC
TRBJ2-7 | . | TRBV5-1 | TRBD1 | CASSSLGQTYEQYF | TGCGCCAGCAGTAGTTTGGGACAGACCTACGAGCAGTACTTC
TRBJ2-4 | . | TRBV6-5 | . | CASSPVELAKNIQYF | TGTGCCAGCAGCCCCGTTGAGTTAGCCAAAAACATTCAGTACTTC
TRBJ2-3 | many | TRBV9 | . | CASSGLSTDTQYF | TGTGCCAGCAGCGGCCTCTCGACAGATACGCAGTATTTT
TRBJ1-2 | many | TRBV5-1 | TRBD1 | CASSRDRPTDYGYTF | TGCGCCAGCAGTAGGGACAGGCCCACGGACTATGGCTACACCTTC
TRBJ2-2 | . | TRBV2 | . | CASSPPESARTGELFF | TGTGCCAGCAGTCCCCCTGAGAGCGCCCGGACCGGGGAACTGTTTTTT
TRBJ1-1 | . | TRBV18 | . | CASSPNIFRQGMNTEAFF | TGTGCCAGCTCACCAAATATCTTTCGCCAAGGGATGAACACTGAAGCTTTCTTT
TRBJ1-2 | . | TRBV12-3/TRBV12-4 | TRBD1 | CASRGSDRGNYGYTF | TGTGCCAGCAGGGGCTCGGACAGGGGTAACTATGGCTACACCTTC
TRBJ1-2 | few | TRBV27 | . | CASSAEADYGYTF | TGTGCCAGCAGCGCAGAGGCGGACTATGGCTACACCTTC
TRBJ2-1 | . | TRBV20-1 | . | CSARGGMYNEQFF | TGCAGTGCCAGGGGCGGGATGTACAATGAGCAGTTCTTC
TRBJ1-1 | . | TRBV5-1 | . | CASSLVQGGRHLRNTEAFF | TGCGCCAGCAGCTTGGTACAGGGTGGGAGGCACTTAAGGAACACTGAAGCTTTCTTT
TRBJ2-7 | few | TRBV15 | TRBD2 | CATSRASSGAYEQYF | TGTGCCACCAGCAGAGCATCTAGCGGTGCCTACGAGCAGTACTTC
TRBJ2-7 | . | TRBV7-2 | TRBD1 | CASSLEVGQCEQYF | TGTGCCAGCAGCTTAGAGGTGGGACAGTGCGAGCAGTACTTC
TRBJ1-1 | . | TRBV3-1 | . | CASTWGSAPEAFF | TGTGCCAGCACCTGGGGGTCTGCGCCGGAAGCTTTCTTT
TRBJ1-2 | . | TRBV28 | . | CASSPGARYGYTF | TGTGCCAGCAGTCCAGGCGCACGGTATGGCTACACCTTC
TRBJ2-7 | few | TRBV27 | TRBD2 | CASSSIMVSSGSYEQYF | TGTGCCAGCAGTTCAATAATGGTGTCTAGCGGGAGCTACGAGCAGTACTTC
TRBJ2-7 | once | TRBV2 | TRBD1 | CVSRRDRSYEQYF | TGTGTCAGCAGAAGGGACAGGTCTTACGAGCAGTACTTC
TRBJ1-2 | few | TRBV27 | . | CASSLSQGIYGYTF | TGTGCCAGCAGTTTATCCCAGGGGATCTATGGCTACACCTTC
TRBJ2-5 | few | TRBV7-2 | TRBD2 | CASSLAGLDQETQYF | TGTGCCAGCAGCTTAGCCGGACTAGATCAAGAGACCCAGTACTTC
TRBJ1-4 | few | TRBV2 | TRBD1 | CASSDTGAGNEKLFF | TGTGCCAGCAGTGATACAGGGGCCGGAAATGAAAAACTGTTTTTT
TRBJ2-3 | . | TRBV20-1 | . | CSARDLSGRTDTQYF | TGCAGTGCTAGAGATCTTTCGGGGCGCACAGATACGCAGTATTTT
TRBJ1-2 | . | TRBV5-4 | . | CASTSALNYGYTF | TGTGCCAGCACCTCAGCCTTGAACTATGGCTACACCTTC
TRBJ2-7 | few | TRBV27 | . | CASSFGVAYEQYF | TGTGCCAGCAGTTTTGGGGTTGCCTACGAGCAGTACTTC
TRBJ1-4 | . | TRBV12-3/TRBV12-4 | . | CASSKQGNNEKLFF | TGTGCCAGCAGCAAACAGGGTAATAATGAAAAACTGTTTTTT
TRBJ1-4 | once | TRBV4-3 | . | CASSQDVGAKLFF | TGCGCCAGCAGCCAAGATGTAGGGGCGAAACTGTTTTTT
TRBJ2-1 | . | TRBV9 | TRBD2 | CASSVGTSGVYEQFF | TGTGCCAGCAGCGTGGGGACTAGCGGGGTCTATGAGCAGTTCTTC
TRBJ1-4 | many | TRBV5-1 | . | CASSLYPGEKLFF | TGCGCCAGCAGCTTGTATCCAGGGGAAAAACTGTTTTTT
TRBJ2-7 | . | TRBV7-2 | . | CASNPEDPYEQYF | TGTGCCAGCAACCCCGAGGACCCTTACGAGCAGTACTTC
TRBJ2-1 | few | TRBV7-2 | . | CASSQPAGRAYNEQFF | TGTGCCAGCAGTCAACCTGCGGGGCGGGCCTACAATGAGCAGTTCTTC
TRBJ2-7 | . | TRBV27 | TRBD2 | CASSGGTSTYEQYF | TGTGCCAGCAGCGGGGGGACTTCGACCTACGAGCAGTACTTC
TRBJ2-1 | . | TRBV6-2/TRBV6-3 | . | CASSYSIPTFSYNEQFF | TGTGCCAGCAGTTACTCGATCCCAACTTTCTCCTACAATGAGCAGTTCTTC